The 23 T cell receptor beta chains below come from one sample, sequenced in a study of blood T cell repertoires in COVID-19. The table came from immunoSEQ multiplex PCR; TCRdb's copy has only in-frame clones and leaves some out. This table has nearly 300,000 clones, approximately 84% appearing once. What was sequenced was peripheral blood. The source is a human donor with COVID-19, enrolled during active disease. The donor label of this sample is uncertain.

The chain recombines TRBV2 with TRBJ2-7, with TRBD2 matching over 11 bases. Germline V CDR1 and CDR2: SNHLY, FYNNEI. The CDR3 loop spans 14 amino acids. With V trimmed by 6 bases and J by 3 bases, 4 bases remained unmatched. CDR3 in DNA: TGTGCCAGCAGAGGGACTAGCGGCCTCTACGAGCAGTACTTC. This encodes CASRGTSGLYEQYF.

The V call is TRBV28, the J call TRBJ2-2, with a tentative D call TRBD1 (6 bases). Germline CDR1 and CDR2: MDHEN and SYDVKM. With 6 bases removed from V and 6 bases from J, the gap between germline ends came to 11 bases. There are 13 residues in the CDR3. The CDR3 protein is CASRAGVSGELFF. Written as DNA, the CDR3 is TGTGCCAGCAGGGCAGGGGTGTCCGGGGAGCTGTTTTTT.

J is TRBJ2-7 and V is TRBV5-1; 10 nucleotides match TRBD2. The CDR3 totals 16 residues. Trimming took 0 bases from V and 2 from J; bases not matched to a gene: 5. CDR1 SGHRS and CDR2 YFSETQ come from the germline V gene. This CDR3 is CASSLGVAGGAYEQYF. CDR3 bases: TGCGCCAGCAGCTTGGGAGTAGCGGGAGGCGCCTACGAGCAGTACTTC.

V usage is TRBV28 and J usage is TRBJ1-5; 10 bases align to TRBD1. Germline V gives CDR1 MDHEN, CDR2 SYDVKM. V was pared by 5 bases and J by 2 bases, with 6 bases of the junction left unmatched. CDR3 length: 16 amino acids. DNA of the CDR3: TGTGCCAGCAGTCTGACAGGGGGCTTTGGCAATCAGCCCCAGCATTTT. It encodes CASSLTGGFGNQPQHF.

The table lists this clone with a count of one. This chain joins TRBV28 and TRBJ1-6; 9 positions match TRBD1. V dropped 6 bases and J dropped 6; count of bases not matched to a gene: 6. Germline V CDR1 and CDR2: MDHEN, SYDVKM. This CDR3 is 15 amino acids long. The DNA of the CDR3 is TGTGCCAGCAGGGGGCAGGGACAGGGTAATTCACCCCTCCACTTT. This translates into CASRGQGQGNSPLHF.

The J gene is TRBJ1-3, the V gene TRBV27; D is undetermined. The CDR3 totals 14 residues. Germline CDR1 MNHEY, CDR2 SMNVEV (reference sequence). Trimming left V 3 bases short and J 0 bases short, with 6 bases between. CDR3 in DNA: TGTGCCAGCAGTTTTGGTAGCTCTGGAAACACCATATATTTT. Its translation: CASSFGSSGNTIYF.

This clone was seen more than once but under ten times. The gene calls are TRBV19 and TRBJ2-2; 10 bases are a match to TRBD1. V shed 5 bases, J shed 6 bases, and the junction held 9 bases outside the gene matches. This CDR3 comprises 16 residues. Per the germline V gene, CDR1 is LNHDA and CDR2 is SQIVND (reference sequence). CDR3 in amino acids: CASSLNPGQGPGELFF. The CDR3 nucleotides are TGTGCCAGTAGTTTAAATCCGGGACAGGGGCCCGGGGAGCTGTTTTTT.

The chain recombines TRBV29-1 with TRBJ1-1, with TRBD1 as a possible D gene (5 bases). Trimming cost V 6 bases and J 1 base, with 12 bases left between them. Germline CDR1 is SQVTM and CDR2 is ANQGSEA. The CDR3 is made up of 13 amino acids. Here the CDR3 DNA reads TGCAGCGTATATGACAGTTGGAACACTGAAGCTTTCTTT. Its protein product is CSVYDSWNTEAFF.

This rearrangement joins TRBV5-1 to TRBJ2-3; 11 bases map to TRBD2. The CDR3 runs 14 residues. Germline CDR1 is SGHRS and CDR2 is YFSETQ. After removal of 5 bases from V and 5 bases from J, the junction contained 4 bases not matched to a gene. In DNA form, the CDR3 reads TGCGCCAGCAGTTCCGGGACTAGCGGAGATACGCAGTATTTT. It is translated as CASSSGTSGDTQYF. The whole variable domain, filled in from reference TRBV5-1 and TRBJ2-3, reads KAGVTQTPRYLIKTRGQQVTLSCSPISGHRSVSWYQQTPGQGLQFLFEYFSETQRNKGNFPGRFSGRQFSNSRSEMNVSTLELGDSALYLCASSSGTSGDTQYFGPGTRLTVL.

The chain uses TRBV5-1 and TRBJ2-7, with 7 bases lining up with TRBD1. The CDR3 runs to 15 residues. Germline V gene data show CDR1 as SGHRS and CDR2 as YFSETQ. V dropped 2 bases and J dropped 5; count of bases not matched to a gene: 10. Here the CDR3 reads CASSFNVRGTHEQYF. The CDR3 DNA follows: TGCGCCAGCAGCTTTAATGTCAGGGGGACCCACGAGCAGTACTTC.

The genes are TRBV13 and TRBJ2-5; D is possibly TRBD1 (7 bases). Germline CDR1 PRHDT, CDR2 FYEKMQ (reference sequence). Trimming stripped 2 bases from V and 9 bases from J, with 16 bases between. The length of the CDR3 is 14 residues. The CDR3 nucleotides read TGTGCCAGCAGCTTATCCAGGGGGGCATGGGCCCAGTACTTC. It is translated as CASSLSRGAWAQYF.

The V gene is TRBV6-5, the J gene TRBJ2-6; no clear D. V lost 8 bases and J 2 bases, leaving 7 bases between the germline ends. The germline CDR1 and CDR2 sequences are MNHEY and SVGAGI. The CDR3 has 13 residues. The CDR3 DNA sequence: TGTGCCAGCCTTCAGACTGGGGCCAACGTCCTGACTTTC. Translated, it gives CASLQTGANVLTF.

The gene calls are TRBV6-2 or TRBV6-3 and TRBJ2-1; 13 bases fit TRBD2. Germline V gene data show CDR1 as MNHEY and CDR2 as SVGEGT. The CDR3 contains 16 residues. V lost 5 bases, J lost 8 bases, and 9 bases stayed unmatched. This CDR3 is CASSPRGLAGWYEQFF. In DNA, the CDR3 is TGTGCCAGCAGTCCCAGGGGACTAGCGGGATGGTATGAGCAGTTCTTC.

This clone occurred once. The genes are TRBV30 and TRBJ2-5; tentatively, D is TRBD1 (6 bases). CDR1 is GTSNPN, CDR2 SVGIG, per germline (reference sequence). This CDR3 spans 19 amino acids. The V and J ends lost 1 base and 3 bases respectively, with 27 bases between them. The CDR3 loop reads CAWSAVDSYRDWVEETQYF. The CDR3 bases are TGTGCCTGGAGTGCGGTCGATTCATACAGGGATTGGGTCGAAGAGACCCAGTACTTC. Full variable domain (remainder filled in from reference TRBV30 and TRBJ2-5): SQTIHQWPATLVQPVGSPLSLECTVEGTSNPNLYWYRQAAGRGLQLLFYSVGIGQISSEVPQNLSASRPQDRQFILSSKKLLLSDSGFYLCAWSAVDSYRDWVEETQYFGPGTRLLVL.

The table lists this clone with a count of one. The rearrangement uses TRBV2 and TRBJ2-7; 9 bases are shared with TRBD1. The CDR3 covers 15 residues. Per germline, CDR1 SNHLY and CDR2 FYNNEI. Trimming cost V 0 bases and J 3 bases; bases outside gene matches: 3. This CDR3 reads CASSEAGTGFYEQYF. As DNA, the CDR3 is TGTGCCAGCAGTGAAGCCGGGACAGGGTTCTACGAGCAGTACTTC.

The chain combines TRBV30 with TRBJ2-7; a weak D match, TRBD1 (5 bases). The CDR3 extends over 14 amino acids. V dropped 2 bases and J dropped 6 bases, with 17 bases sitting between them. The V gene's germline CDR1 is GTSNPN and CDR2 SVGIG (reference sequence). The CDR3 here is CAWSLGQWKSEQYF. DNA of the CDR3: TGTGCCTGGAGTCTTGGACAATGGAAGAGCGAGCAGTACTTC.

CDR3 loop: CASSYPDRGNTEAFF. For the CDR3, the DNA is TGTGCCAGCAGCTACCCGGACAGGGGTAACACTGAAGCTTTCTTT. The V and J genes are TRBV7-9 and TRBJ1-1, with TRBD1 matching 9 bases. Germline V CDR1 and CDR2: SEHNR, FQNEAQ (reference sequence). V was pared by 4 bases and J by 2 bases, with 5 bases of the junction left unmatched. The CDR3 is made up of 15 amino acids.

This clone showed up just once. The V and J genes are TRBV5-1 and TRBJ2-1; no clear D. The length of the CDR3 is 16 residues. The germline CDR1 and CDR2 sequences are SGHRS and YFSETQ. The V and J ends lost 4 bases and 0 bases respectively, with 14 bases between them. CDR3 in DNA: TGCGCCAGCAGCCCATACTCCCTGAGCTCCTACAATGAGCAGTTCTTC. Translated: CASSPYSLSSYNEQFF.

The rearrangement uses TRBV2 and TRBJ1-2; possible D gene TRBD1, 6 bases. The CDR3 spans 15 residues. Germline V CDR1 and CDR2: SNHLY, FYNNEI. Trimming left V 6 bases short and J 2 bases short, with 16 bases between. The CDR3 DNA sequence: TGTGCCAGCAGAACCGGGACATCGGTAAACTATGGCTACACCTTC. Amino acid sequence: CASRTGTSVNYGYTF.

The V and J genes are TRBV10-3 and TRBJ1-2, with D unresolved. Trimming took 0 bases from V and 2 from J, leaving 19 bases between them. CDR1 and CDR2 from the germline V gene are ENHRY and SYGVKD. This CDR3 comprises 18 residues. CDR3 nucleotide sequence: TGTGCCATCAGTGAGTCTTCGGCAGGCAACACCCCAAACTATGGCTACACCTTC. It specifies CAISESSAGNTPNYGYTF.

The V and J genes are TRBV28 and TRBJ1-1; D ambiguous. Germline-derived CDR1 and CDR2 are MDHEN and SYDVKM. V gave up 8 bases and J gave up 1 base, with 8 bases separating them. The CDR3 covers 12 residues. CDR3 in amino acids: CASREGNTEAFF. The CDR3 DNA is TGTGCCAGCCGGGAGGGGAACACTGAAGCTTTCTTT.

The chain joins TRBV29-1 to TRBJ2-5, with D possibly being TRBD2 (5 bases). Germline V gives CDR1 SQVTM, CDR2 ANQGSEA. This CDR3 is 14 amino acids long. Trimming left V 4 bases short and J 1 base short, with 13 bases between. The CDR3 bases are TGCAGCGTTGGAAGCCGGGGAAGCCAAGAGACCCAGTACTTC. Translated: CSVGSRGSQETQYF.

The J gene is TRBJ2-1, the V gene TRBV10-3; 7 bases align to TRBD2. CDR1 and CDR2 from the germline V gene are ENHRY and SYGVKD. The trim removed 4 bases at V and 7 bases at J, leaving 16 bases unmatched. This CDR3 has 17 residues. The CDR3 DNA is TGTGCCATCAGTGCAAACCGACTAGCAGACGGGGGGAATGAGCAGTTCTTC. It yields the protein CAISANRLADGGNEQFF.